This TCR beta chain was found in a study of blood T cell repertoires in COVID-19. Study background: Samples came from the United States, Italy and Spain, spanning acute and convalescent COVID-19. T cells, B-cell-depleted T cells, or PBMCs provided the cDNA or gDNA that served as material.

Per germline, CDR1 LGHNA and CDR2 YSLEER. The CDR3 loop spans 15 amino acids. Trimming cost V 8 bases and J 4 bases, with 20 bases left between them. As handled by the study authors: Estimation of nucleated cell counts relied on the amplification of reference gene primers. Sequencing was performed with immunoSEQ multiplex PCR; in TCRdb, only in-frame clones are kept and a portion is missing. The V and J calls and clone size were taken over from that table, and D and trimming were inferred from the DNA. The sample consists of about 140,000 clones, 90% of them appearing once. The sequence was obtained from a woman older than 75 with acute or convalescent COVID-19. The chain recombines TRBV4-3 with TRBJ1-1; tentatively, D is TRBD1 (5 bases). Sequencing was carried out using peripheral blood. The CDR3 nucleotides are TGCGCCAGCCAGCGGGACCACGACCTAACCACTGAAGCTTTCTTT. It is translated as CASQRDHDLTTEAFF.